There are many counts of the clone carrying this T cell receptor (beta chain). What it recognizes is unknown. These data originate in a study of T cells in Graves' hyperthyroidism and ophthalmopathy. Regarding the study as a whole: The model anticipated ophthalmopathy a median approximately 6.6 months pre-onset. Stable hyperthyroidism was told apart from ophthalmopathy by a model built on 13 V-J features.

TCR beta CDR3 region amplification was performed from RNA transcripts. With the HTBI primer set, the TCR CDR3 went through a first round of RT-PCR. TCRdb reprocessed the multiplex PCR reads via MiXCR and lists one record per CDR3 protein. There are a few hundred thousand distinct CDR3 sequences in the sample; less than 20% occur only once, and around 7.8% lies in the top ten. CDR1 SEHNR and CDR2 FQNEAQ come from the germline V gene (reference sequence). V dropped 1 base and J dropped 8 bases, with 9 bases sitting between them. The CDR3 spans 13 residues. In patients aged 18 to 65, hyperthyroidism was newly diagnosed, with duration under 2 months. It was over 9.5 ml of fresh peripheral blood that supplied the PBMCs.

This receptor was obtained from a woman in her thirties with Graves' hyperthyroidism. The rearrangement links TRBV7-9 to TRBJ2-4; D is unresolved. The sequenced sample was blood. The CDR3: CASSLVGGDIQYF. CDR3 nucleotide sequence: TGTGCCAGCAGCTTAGTCGGCGGTGACATTCAGTACTTC.